A single sample gave rise to the 15 T cell receptor beta chains below, sequenced in a study of metastatic and nonmetastatic thyroid tumors. Patients were all untreated before their thyroid surgery. TCRdb re-analyzed the PCR reads using MiXCR. The data hold about 27,000 clones, with roughly 13% observed a single time. Material: blood. The receptors shown here come from a female donor with papillary thyroid cancer or a benign thyroid nodule (not recorded which). Some clones in this sample may be carry-over from other donors' samples.

This clone was seen repeatedly, ten times or more. The CDR3, as DNA: TGTGCCAGCAGCCCTCCTCCCCGTCACAATGAGCAGTTCTTC. This sequence encodes CASSPPPRHNEQFF. The V gene is TRBV5-5, the J gene TRBJ2-1; D call uncertain. CDR1 is SGHKS, CDR2 YYEKEE, per germline (reference sequence). V lost 4 bases and J lost 5, with 13 bases in between. CDR3 size: 14 residues. Together with reference TRBV5-5 and TRBJ2-1, the CDR3 gives the full variable domain: DAGVTQSPTHLIKTRGQQVTLRCSPISGHKSVSWYQQVLGQGPQFIFQYYEKEERGRGNFPDRFSARQFPNYSSELNVNALLLGDSALYLCASSPPPRHNEQFFGPGTRLTVL.

By sample share, this clone is medium-sized. J is TRBJ1-5 and V is TRBV20-1, with a possible D match to TRBD1 (5 bases). Germline V gene lookup returns CDR1 DFQATT and CDR2 SNEGSKA (reference sequence). Trimming stripped 1 base from V and 5 bases from J, with 12 bases between. There are 14 residues in the CDR3. The chain's CDR3 is CSARVGGEHQPQHF. The CDR3 coding sequence is TGCAGTGCTAGAGTGGGGGGGGAGCATCAGCCCCAGCATTTT.

In its sample, this clone was seen a few times. This rearrangement joins TRBV6-9 to TRBJ2-2; D gene unclear. In germline, CDR1 is MNHGY, CDR2 SVAAGI. The CDR3 extends over 15 amino acids. Trimming took off 2 bases at V and 2 bases at J, with 9 bases between the two ends. The CDR3: CASSYNSPNTGELFF. DNA of the CDR3: TGTGCCAGCAGTTATAATTCCCCAAACACCGGGGAGCTGTTTTTT.

This clone was picked up many times. The J gene is TRBJ1-4, the V gene TRBV28, with a weak D call TRBD1 (5 bases). V dropped 3 bases and J dropped 5 bases, with 10 bases sitting between them. This CDR3 is built from 14 residues. Looked up from germline, CDR1 is MDHEN and CDR2 is SYDVKM. CDR3 sequence: CASSLGRKNEKLFF. In nucleotides, the CDR3 is TGTGCCAGCAGTTTGGGACGGAAGAATGAAAAACTGTTTTTT.

This clone was counted many times. The chain uses TRBV9 and TRBJ2-7; maybe TRBD1 (6 bases). The germline gives CDR1 SGDLS, CDR2 YYNGEE. The CDR3 covers 14 residues. V was clipped by 3 bases and J by 2 bases, with 12 bases between them. DNA for the CDR3: TGTGCCAGCAGCGCATCCGGGACAACCTACGAGCAGTACTTC. Translating it yields CASSASGTTYEQYF.

This clone occurred many times. J is TRBJ1-1 and V is TRBV20-1; 10 bases match TRBD1. CDR3 length: 14 residues. From germline, CDR1 is DFQATT and CDR2 SNEGSKA (reference sequence). Trimming at V came to 3 bases and at J to 4 bases, leaving 5 bases not matched to a gene. The CDR3 region is CSARPGTGVTEAFF. The CDR3 coding sequence is TGCAGTGCTAGGCCCGGGACAGGGGTCACTGAAGCTTTCTTT.

The sample holds many counts of this clone. The chain uses TRBV9 and TRBJ2-3; D might be TRBD1 (6 bases). The CDR3 is 15 residues long. Trimming stripped 4 bases from V and 4 bases from J, with 16 bases between. The germline CDR1 and CDR2 sequences are SGDLS and YYNGEE. CDR3 region: CASSLTGKVADTQYF. CDR3 nucleotide sequence: TGTGCCAGCAGCCTCACAGGGAAGGTTGCAGATACGCAGTATTTT.

In the case of this clone: A much more abundant neighbour one base away suggests this may be a read error. The CDR3 carries no conserved terminal phenylalanine or tryptophan, so it likely arises from a read error. The same CDR3 can be traced to other DNA sequences in this sample. The chain recombines TRBV5-6 with TRBJ2-7, with D uncertain. The length of the CDR3 is 14 residues. The germline V gene encodes CDR1 SGHDT and CDR2 YYEEEE. V was cut by 0 bases and J by 0 bases, with 7 bases left in between. The chain's CDR3 is CASSLGLISYEQYS. The CDR3 nucleotides are TGTGCCAGCAGCTTGGGTCTGATCTCCTACGAGCAGTACTCC.

This clone was detected ten times or more. This chain connects TRBV11-2 to TRBJ1-1, with a weak D call TRBD1 (6 bases). The V end lost 5 bases, the J end lost 7 bases, and 23 bases lay between the germline ends. Germline V gene sequence: CDR1 SGHAT, CDR2 FQNNGV. This CDR3 spans 16 amino acids. CDR3 in amino acids: CASSPLKGRGKGEAFF. CDR3 nucleotides: TGTGCCAGCAGCCCCCTTAAGGGCAGGGGAAAAGGTGAAGCTTTCTTT.

This clone is judged medium-sized. This chain uses TRBV20-1 with TRBJ1-1; D is possibly TRBD1 (5 bases). V was cut by 6 bases and J by 8 bases, with 19 bases left in between. Germline CDR1 is DFQATT and CDR2 is SNEGSKA (reference sequence). This CDR3 has 13 residues. Here the CDR3 DNA reads TGCAGTGCGCGAGACGTGGGGGGGGTCGAAGCTTTCTTT. Translation gives CSARDVGGVEAFF.

Sample share makes this clone medium-sized. The rearrangement joins TRBV25-1 to TRBJ1-6; D gene ambiguous. The CDR3 runs to 14 residues. Germline CDR1 is MGHDK and CDR2 is SYGVNS. V lost 2 bases and J 10 bases, leaving 12 bases between the germline ends. CDR3 protein: CASSERYETSPLHF. The CDR3 DNA is TGTGCCAGCAGTGAACGTTATGAGACGTCACCCCTCCACTTT.

At least ten counts were recorded for this clone. The CDR3 spells CASSFAGRALDEQFF. As DNA, the CDR3 is TGTGCCAGCAGCTTCGCCGGGAGGGCCCTGGATGAGCAGTTCTTC. The chain carries TRBV7-9 and TRBJ2-1; 8 bases line up with TRBD2. J gave up 8 bases and V 3 bases, and 9 bases lay outside the gene matches. The V gene's germline CDR1 is SEHNR and CDR2 FQNEAQ (reference sequence). CDR3 length: 15 residues.

This clone was picked up many times. The rearrangement uses TRBV7-9 and TRBJ1-5; D call uncertain. The CDR3 sequence is 12 residues long. Germline assignment: CDR1 SEHNR and CDR2 FQNEAQ (reference sequence). The V and J ends lost 2 bases and 7 bases respectively, with 6 bases between them. CDR3 sequence reads: CASSLTGQPQHF. The CDR3 bases are TGTGCCAGCAGCTTAACCGGACAGCCCCAGCATTTT. Full variable domain (missing parts from reference TRBV7-9 and TRBJ1-5): DTGVSQNPRHKITKRGQNVTFRCDPISEHNRLYWYRQTLGQGPEFLTYFQNEAQLEKSRLLSDRFSAERPKGSFSTLEIQRTEQGDSAMYLCASSLTGQPQHFGDGTRLSIL.

This clone was seen at least ten times. The V and J genes are TRBV7-9 and TRBJ2-1, with D tentatively TRBD2 (6 bases). V shed 11 bases and J shed 7 bases, with 24 bases lying between them. This CDR3 region has 15 residues. From germline, CDR1 is SEHNR and CDR2 FQNEAQ (reference sequence). The CDR3 protein is CAGSFLGTGGNEQFF. CDR3 nucleotide sequence: TGTGCCGGCTCTTTTCTCGGGACTGGCGGTAATGAGCAGTTCTTC.

Many counts were recorded for this clone. This chain uses TRBV6-2 or TRBV6-3 with TRBJ2-1; 8 nucleotides match TRBD2. V dropped 2 bases and J dropped 9; count of bases not matched to a gene: 9. Germline CDR1 and CDR2: MNHEY and SVGEGT. CDR3 size: 15 residues. CDR3 DNA sequence: TGTGCCAGCAGTTACACCCCAGCGGGAGAGGGTGAGCAGTTCTTC. Its translation: CASSYTPAGEGEQFF.